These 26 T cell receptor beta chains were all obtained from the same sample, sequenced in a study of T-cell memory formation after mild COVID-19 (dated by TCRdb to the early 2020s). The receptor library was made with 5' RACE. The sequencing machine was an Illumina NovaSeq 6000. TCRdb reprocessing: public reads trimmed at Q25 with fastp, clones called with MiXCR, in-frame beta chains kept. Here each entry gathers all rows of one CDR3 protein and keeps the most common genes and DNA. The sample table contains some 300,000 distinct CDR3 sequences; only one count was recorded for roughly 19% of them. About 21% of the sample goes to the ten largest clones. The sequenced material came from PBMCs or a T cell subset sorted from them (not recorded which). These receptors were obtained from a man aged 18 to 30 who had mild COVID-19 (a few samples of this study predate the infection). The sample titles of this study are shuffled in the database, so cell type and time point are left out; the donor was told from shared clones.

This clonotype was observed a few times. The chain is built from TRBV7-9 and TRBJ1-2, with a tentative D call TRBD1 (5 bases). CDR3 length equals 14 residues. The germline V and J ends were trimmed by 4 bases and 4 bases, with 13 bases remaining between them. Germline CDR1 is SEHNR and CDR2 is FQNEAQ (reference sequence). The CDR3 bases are TGTGCCAGCAGCTCCTTAGACAGCCTCTATGGCTACACCTTC. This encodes CASSSLDSLYGYTF.

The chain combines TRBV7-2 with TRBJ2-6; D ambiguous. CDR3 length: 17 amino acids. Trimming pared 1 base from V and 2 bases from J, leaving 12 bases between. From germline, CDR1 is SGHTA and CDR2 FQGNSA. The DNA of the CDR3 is TGTGCCAGCAGCTTAGTCGTCAGGTCGCCTGGGGCCAACGTCCTGACTTTC. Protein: CASSLVVRSPGANVLTF.

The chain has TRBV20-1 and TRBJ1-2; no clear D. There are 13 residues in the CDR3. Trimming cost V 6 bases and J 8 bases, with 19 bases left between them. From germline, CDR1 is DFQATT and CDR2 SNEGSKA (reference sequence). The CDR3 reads CSAPRPTRSGYTF. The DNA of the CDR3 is TGCAGTGCCCCACGCCCCACCCGGAGCGGCTACACCTTC.

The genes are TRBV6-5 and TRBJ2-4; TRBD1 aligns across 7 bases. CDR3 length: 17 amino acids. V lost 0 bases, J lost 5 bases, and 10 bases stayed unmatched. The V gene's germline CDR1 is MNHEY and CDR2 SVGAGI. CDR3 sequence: CASSYSDPRGYENIQYF. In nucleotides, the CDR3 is TGTGCCAGCAGTTACTCGGACCCCAGGGGGTATGAAAACATTCAGTACTTC.

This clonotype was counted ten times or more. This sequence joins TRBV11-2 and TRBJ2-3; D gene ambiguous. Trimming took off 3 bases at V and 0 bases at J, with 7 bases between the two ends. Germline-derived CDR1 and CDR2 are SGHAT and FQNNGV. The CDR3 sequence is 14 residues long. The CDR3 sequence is CASSFDRSTDTQYF. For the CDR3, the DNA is TGTGCCAGCAGCTTCGATCGTAGCACAGATACGCAGTATTTT.

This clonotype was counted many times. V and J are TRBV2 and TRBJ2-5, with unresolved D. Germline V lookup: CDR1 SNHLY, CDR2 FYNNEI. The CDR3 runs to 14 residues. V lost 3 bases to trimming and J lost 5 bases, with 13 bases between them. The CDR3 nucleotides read TGTGCCAGCAGTGAGGTAGTCCCCAAGGAGACCCAGTACTTC. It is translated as CASSEVVPKETQYF.

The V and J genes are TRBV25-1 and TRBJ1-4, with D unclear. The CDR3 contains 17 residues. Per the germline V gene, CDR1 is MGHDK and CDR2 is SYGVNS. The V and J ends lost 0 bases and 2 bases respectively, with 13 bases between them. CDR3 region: CASSEYGVGRTNEKLFF. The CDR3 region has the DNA TGTGCCAGCAGTGAATACGGTGTTGGACGGACTAATGAAAAACTGTTTTTT.

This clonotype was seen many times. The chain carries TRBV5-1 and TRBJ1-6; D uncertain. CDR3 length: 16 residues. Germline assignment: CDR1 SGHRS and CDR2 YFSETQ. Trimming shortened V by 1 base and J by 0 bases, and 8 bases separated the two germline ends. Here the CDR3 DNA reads TGCGCCAGCAGCTTGCGTTCGAGCTCCTATAATTCACCCCTCCACTTT. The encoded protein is CASSLRSSSYNSPLHF.

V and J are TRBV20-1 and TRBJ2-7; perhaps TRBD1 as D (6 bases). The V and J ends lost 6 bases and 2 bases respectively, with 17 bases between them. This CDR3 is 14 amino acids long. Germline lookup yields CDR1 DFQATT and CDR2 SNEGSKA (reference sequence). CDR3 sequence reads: CSAHDRPEPYEQYF. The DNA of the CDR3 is TGCAGTGCGCATGACAGGCCAGAGCCCTACGAGCAGTACTTC.

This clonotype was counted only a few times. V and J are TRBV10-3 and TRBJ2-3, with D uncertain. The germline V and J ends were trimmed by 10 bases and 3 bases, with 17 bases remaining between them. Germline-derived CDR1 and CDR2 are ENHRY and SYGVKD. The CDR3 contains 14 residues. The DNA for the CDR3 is TGTGCCACCAGAGTGTCGGGTGGGACAGATACGCAGTATTTT. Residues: CATRVSGGTDTQYF.

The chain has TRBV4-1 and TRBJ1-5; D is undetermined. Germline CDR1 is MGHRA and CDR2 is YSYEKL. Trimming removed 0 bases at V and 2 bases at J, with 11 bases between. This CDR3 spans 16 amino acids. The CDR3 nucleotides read TGCGCCAGCAGCCAAGAGGGTGGTATGGGCAATCAGCCCCAGCATTTT. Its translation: CASSQEGGMGNQPQHF.

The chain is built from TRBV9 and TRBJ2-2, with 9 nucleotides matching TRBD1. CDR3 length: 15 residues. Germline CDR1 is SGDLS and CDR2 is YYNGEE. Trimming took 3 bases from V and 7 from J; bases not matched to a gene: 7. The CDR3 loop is CASSESGTGIGELFF. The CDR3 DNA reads TGTGCCAGCAGCGAGTCCGGGACAGGGATCGGGGAGCTGTTTTTT.

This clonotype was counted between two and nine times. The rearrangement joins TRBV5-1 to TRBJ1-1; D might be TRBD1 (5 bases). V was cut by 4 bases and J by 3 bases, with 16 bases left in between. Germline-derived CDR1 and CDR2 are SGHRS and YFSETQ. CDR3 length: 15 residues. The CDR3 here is CASSRGDGFYTEAFF. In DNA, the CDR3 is TGCGCCAGCAGCCGGGGCGACGGGTTTTACACTGAAGCTTTCTTT.

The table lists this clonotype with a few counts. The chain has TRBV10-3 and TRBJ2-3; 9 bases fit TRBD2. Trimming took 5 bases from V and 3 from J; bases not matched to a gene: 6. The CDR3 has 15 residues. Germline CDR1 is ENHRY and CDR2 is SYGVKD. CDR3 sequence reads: CAISSSGGLTDTQYF. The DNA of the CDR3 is TGTGCCATCAGTAGTAGCGGGGGTTTAACAGATACGCAGTATTTT.

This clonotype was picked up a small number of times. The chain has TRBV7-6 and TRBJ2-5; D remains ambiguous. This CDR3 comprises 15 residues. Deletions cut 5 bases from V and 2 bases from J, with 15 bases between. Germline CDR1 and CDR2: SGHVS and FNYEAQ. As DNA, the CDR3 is TGTGCCAGCAGCCAAACCCCCTCCTCGCAAGAGACCCAGTACTTC. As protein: CASSQTPSSQETQYF.

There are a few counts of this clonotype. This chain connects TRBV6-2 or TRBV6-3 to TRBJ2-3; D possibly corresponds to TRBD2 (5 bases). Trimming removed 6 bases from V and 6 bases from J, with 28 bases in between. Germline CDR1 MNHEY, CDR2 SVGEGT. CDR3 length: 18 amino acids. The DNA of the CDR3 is TGTGCCAGCAGCCCGCCGGACCCCGGGATAGGTCCCGTGGATACGCAGTATTTT. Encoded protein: CASSPPDPGIGPVDTQYF.

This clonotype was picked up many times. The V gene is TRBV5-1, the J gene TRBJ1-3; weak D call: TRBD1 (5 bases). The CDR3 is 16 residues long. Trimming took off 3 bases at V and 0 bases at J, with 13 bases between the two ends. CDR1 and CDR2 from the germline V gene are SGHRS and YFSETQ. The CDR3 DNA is TGCGCCAGCAGCTCCGGGACGGGGAGCTCTGGAAACACCATATATTTT. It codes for CASSSGTGSSGNTIYF.

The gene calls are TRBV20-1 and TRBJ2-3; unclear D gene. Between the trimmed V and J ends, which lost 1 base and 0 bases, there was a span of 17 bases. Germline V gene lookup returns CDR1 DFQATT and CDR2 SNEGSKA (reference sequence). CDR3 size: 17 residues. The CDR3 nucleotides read TGCAGTGCTAGAGTACCCCGGTCGACGTCTAGCACAGATACGCAGTATTTT. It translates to CSARVPRSTSSTDTQYF.

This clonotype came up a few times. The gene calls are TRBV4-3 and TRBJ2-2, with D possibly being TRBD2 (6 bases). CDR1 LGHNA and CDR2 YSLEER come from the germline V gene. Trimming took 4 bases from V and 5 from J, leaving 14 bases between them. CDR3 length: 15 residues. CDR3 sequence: CASSPQAGLTGELFF. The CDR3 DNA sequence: TGCGCCAGCAGCCCCCAAGCGGGTCTAACCGGGGAGCTGTTTTTT.

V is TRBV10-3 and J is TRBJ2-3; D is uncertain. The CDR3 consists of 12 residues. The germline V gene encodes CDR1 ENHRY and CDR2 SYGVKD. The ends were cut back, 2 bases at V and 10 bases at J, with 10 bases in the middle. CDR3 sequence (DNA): TGTGCCATCAGTGAGGTCAAGGATTCGCAGTATTTT. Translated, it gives CAISEVKDSQYF.

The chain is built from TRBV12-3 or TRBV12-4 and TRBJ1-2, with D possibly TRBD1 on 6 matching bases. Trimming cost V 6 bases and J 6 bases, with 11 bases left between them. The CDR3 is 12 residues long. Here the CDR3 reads CASRVDRDGYTF. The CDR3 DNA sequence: TGTGCCAGCAGGGTGGACAGAGATGGCTACACCTTC.

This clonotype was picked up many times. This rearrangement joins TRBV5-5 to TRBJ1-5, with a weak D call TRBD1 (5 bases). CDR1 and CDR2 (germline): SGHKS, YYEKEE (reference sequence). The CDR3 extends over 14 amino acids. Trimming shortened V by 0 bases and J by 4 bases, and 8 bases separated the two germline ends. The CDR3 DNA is TGTGCCAGCAGCTTGGGGGACCGGAATCAGCCCCAGCATTTT. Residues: CASSLGDRNQPQHF.

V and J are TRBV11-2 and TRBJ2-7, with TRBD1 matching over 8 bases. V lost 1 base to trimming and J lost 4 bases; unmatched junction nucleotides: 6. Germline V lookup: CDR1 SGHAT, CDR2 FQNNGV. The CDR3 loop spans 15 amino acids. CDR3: CASSLGPGGLYEQYV. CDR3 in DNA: TGTGCCAGCAGCTTAGGTCCAGGGGGCCTTTACGAGCAGTACGTC.

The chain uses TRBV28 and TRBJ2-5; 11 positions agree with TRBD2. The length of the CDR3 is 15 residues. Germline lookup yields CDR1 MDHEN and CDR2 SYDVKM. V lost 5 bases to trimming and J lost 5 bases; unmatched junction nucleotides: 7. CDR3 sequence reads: CASSGTSGLRETQYF. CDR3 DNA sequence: TGTGCCAGCAGTGGGACTAGCGGTCTCCGGGAGACCCAGTACTTC. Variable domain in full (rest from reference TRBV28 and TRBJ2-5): DVKVTQSSRYLVKRTGEKVFLECVQDMDHENMFWYRQDPGLGLRLIYFSYDVKMKEKGDIPEGYSVSREKKERFSLILESASTNQTSMYLCASSGTSGLRETQYFGPGTRLLVL.

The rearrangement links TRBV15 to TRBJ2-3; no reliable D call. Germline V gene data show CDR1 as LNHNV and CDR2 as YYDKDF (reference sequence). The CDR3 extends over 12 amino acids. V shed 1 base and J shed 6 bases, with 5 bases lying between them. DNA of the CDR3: TGTGCCACCAGCAGAGTGGGTGATACGCAGTATTTT. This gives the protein CATSRVGDTQYF.

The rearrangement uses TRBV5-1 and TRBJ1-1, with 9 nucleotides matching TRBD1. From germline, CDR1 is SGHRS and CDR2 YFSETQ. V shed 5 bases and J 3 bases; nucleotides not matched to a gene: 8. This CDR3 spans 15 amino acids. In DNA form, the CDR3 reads TGCGCCAGCAGAAGGACAGGGGATTCGTACACTGAAGCTTTCTTT. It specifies CASRRTGDSYTEAFF.